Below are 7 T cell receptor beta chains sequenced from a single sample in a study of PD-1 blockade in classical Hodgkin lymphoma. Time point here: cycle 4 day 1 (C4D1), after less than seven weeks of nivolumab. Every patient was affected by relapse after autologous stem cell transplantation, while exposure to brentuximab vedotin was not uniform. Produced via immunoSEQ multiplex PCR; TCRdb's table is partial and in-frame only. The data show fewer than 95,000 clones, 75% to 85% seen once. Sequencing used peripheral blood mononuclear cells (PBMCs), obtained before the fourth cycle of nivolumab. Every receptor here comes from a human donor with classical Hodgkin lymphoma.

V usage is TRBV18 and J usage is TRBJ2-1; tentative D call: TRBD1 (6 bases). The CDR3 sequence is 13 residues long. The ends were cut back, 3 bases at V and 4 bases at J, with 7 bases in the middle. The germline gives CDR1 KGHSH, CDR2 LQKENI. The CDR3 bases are TGTGCCAGCTCACCTCAGGGGTACAATGAGCAGTTCTTC. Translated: CASSPQGYNEQFF.

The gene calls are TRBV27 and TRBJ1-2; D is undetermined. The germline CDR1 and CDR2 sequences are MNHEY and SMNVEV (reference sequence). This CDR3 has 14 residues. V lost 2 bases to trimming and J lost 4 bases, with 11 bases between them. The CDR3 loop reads CASSLDRTGYGYTF. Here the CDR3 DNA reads TGTGCCAGCAGTTTAGATCGGACGGGCTATGGCTACACCTTC.

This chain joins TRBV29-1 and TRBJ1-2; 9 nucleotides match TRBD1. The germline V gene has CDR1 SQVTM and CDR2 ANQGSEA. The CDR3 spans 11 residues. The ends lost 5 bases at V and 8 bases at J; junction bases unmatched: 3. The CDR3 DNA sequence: TGCAGCGTTCCTGGACAGGGGGGCTACACCTTC. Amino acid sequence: CSVPGQGGYTF.

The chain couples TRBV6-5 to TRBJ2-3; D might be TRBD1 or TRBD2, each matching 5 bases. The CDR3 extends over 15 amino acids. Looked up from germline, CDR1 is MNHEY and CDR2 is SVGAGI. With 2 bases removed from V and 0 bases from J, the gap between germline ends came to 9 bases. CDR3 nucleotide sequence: TGTGCCAGCAGTTACGACGGGACCAGCACAGATACGCAGTATTTT. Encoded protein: CASSYDGTSTDTQYF.

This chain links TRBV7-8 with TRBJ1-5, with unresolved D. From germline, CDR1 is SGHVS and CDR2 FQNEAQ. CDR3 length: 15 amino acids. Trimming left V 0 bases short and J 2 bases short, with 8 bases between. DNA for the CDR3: TGTGCCAGCAGCTTAGCGGGGTCGGGCAATCAGCCCCAGCATTTT. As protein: CASSLAGSGNQPQHF.

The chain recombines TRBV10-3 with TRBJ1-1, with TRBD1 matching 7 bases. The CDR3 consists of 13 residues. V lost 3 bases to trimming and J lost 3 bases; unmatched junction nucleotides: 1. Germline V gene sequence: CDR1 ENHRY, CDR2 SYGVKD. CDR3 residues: CAISEQGYTEAFF. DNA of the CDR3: TGTGCCATCAGTGAACAGGGGTACACTGAAGCTTTCTTT.

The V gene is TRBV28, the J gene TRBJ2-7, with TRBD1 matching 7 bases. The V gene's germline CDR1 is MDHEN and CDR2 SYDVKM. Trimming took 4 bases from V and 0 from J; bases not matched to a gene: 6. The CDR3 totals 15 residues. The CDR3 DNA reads TGTGCCAGCAGTTCAAGGGGGCCGAGCTCCTACGAGCAGTACTTC. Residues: CASSSRGPSSYEQYF.